What follows describes a single T cell receptor beta chain. The sample belongs to a study of technical replicates of blood from several donors. This CDR3 has 12 amino acids. CDR1 and CDR2 from the germline V gene are SGHNT and YYREEE (reference sequence). With 3 bases removed from V and 5 bases from J, the gap between germline ends came to 6 bases. Assay: immunoSEQ multiplex PCR; the TCRdb copy retains only in-frame clones and omits some. The repertoire consists of roughly 80,000 clones, with 90% to 95% occurring once and the leading ten covering 0.3% to 0.45%. This sequence was found in a human donor in good health. Sequencing was carried out using T cells isolated from PBMCs. This chain connects TRBV5-4 to TRBJ2-1; D not certain. CDR3 amino acids: CASSSRNNEQFF. Written as DNA, the CDR3 is TGTGCCAGCAGCTCGAGAAACAATGAGCAGTTCTTC.